The clone carrying this T cell receptor (beta chain) was recorded at least ten times. The V end was cut by 6 bases, the J end by 9 bases, with 17 bases between. The CDR3 runs to 13 residues. These data are taken from a study of T cells in Graves' hyperthyroidism and ophthalmopathy. RNA transcripts gave rise to amplified TCR beta CDR3 regions. During a first-round RT-PCR of the TCR CDR3, the HTBI primer set was used. TCRdb re-analysed the multiplex PCR reads in MiXCR, keeping a single row per CDR3 protein. The data hold hundreds of thousands of distinct CDR3 sequences, with 18% observed a single time. V gene TRBV12-3 or TRBV12-4 combines with J gene TRBJ1-2; D ambiguous. The sequence derives from a woman aged 50 to 60 with Graves' hyperthyroidism that later progressed to Graves' ophthalmopathy. The sequencing input was blood. As DNA, the CDR3 is TGTGCCAGCAGCCACCCACAGCCCGCCAGCTACACCTTC. Protein sequence: CASSHPQPASYTF.